This T cell receptor (beta chain) was found in a study of neurological immune-mediated disorders. Using its own MiXCR run on the 5' RACE reads, TCRdb lists one record per CDR3 protein. This table has around 50,000 distinct CDR3 sequences, around 4% appearing once. The CDR3 length is 18 residues. The germline gives CDR1 DFQATT, CDR2 SNEGSKA (reference sequence). The V and J ends lost 5 bases and 4 bases, in that order; junction bases with no gene match: 17. This TCR derives from a man in his sixties with multiple sclerosis. The sequenced sample was PBMCs. The J gene is TRBJ1-5, the V gene TRBV20-1; 10 bases match TRBD1. The CDR3 region has the DNA TGCAGTGCTCCTGCTACTGGGACAGGGGTAACTAAAAATCAGCCCCAGCATTTT. As protein: CSAPATGTGVTKNQPQHF.